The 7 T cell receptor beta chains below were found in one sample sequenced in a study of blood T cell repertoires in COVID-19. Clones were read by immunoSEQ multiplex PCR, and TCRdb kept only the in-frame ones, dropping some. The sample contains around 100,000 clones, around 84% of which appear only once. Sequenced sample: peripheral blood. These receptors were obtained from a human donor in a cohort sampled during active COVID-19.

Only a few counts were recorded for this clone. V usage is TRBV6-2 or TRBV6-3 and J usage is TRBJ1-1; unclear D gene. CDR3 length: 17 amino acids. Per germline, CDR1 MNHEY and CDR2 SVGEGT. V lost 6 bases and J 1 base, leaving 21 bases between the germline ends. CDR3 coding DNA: TGTGCCAGCAGCCAAGAGTTCGGGCGACGGGGGAACACTGAAGCTTTCTTT. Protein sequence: CASSQEFGRRGNTEAFF.

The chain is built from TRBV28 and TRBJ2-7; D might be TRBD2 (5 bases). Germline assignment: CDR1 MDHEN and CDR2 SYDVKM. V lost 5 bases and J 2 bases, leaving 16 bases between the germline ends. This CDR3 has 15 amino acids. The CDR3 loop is CASSSTGIVPYEQYF. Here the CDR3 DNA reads TGTGCCAGCAGTAGCACCGGGATTGTCCCCTACGAGCAGTACTTC.

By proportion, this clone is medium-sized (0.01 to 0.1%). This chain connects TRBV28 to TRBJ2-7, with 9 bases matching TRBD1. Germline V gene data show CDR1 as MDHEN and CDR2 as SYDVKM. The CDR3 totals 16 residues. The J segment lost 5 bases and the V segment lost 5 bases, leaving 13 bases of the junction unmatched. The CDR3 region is CASSTTTGTGWHEQYF. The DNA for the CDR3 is TGTGCCAGCAGTACGACAACCGGGACAGGGTGGCACGAGCAGTACTTC.

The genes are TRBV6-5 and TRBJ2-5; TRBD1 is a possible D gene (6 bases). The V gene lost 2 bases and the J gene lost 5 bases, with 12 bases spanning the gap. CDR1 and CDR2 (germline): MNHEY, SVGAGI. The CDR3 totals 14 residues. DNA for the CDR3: TGTGCCAGCAGTTACGTTGGCAGGGGTGAGACCCAGTACTTC. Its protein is CASSYVGRGETQYF.

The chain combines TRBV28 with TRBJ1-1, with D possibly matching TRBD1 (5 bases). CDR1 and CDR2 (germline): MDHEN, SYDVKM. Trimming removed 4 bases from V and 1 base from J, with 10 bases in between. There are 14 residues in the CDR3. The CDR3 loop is CASSSPGGNTEAFF. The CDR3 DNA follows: TGTGCCAGCAGTTCACCGGGGGGGAACACTGAAGCTTTCTTT.

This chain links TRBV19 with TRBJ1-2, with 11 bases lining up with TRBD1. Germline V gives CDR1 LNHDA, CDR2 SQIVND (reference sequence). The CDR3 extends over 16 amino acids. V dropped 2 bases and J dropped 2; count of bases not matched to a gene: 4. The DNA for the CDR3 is TGTGCCAGTAGTATACCCCGGACAGGGGGCAACTATGGCTACACCTTC. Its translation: CASSIPRTGGNYGYTF.

In DNA form, the CDR3 reads TGTGCCAGCAGCTTCGGCCTAGCGGGGGGCACAGATACGCAGTATTTT. Amino acid sequence: CASSFGLAGGTDTQYF. V is TRBV7-2 and J is TRBJ2-3; TRBD2 matches at 10 bases. The germline CDR1 and CDR2 sequences are SGHTA and FQGNSA. CDR3 length equals 16 residues. Unmatched junction bases numbered 4, after V lost 3 bases and J lost 1 base.